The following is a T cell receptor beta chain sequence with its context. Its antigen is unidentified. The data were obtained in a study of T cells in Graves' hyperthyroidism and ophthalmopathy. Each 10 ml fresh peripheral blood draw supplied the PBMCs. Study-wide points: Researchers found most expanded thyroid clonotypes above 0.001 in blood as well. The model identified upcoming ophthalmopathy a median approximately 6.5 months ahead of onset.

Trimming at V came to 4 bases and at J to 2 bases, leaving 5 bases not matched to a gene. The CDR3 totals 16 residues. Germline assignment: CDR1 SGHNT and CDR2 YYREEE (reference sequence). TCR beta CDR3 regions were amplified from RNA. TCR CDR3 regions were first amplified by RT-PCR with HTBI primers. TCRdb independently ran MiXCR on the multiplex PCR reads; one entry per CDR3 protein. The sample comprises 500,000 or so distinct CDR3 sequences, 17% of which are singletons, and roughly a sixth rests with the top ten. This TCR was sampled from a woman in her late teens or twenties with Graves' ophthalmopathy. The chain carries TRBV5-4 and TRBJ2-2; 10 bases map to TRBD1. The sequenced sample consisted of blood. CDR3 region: CASSPGTGVNTGELFF. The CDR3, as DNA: TGTGCCAGCAGCCCCGGGACAGGGGTCAACACCGGGGAGCTGTTTTTT.